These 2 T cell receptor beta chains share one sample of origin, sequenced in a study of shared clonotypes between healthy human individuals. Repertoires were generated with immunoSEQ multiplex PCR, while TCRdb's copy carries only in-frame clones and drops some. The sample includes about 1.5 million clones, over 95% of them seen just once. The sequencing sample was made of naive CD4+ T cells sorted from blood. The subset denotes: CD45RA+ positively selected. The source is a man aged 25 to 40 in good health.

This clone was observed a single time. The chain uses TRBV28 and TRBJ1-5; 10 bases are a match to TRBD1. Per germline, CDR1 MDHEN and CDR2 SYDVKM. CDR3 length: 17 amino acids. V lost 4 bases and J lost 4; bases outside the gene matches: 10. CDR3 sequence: CASSSRQGAFLNQPQHF. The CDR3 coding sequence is TGTGCCAGCAGTTCTCGACAGGGGGCTTTTCTTAATCAGCCCCAGCATTTT.

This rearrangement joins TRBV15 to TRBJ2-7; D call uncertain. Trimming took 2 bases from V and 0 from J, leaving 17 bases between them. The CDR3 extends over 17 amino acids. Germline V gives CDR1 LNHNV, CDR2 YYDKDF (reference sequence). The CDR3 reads CATSRSTGRVSSYEQYF. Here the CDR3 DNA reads TGTGCCACCAGCAGATCAACCGGACGGGTGAGCTCCTACGAGCAGTACTTC. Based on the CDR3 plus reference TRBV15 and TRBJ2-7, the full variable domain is DAMVIQNPRYQVTQFGKPVTLSCSQTLNHNVMYWYQQKSSQAPKLLFHYYDKDFNNEADTPDNFQSRRPNTSFCFLDIRSPGLGDTAMYLCATSRSTGRVSSYEQYFGPGTRLTVT.